The 27 T cell receptor beta chains below were found in one sample sequenced in a study of cytomegalovirus exposure and HLA in healthy donors. The study ran its PCR with 60 Vbeta and 13 Jbeta primers. TCRdb keeps only in-frame clones here, not all; method: immunoSEQ multiplex PCR. The table shows about 120,000 clones, with roughly 70% occurring only once. The sequenced material came from PBMCs. These receptors were taken from a middle-aged man in good health and CMV-seropositive.

In its sample, this clone was seen a few times. The rearrangement links TRBV6-5 to TRBJ2-3; maybe TRBD1 (6 bases). The V end lost 7 bases, the J end lost 2 bases, and 13 bases lay between the germline ends. From germline, CDR1 is MNHEY and CDR2 SVGAGI. The CDR3 has 14 residues. CDR3 amino acids: CASKPTGPTDTQYF. DNA for the CDR3: TGTGCCAGCAAGCCGACAGGACCCACAGATACGCAGTATTTT.

This chain links TRBV15 with TRBJ1-4; the D is unclear. The V gene lost 1 base and the J gene lost 0 bases, with 6 bases spanning the gap. This CDR3 has 15 residues. CDR1 LNHNV and CDR2 YYDKDF come from the germline V gene (reference sequence). CDR3 nucleotide sequence: TGTGCCACCAGCAGAGGTACGGCAACTAATGAAAAACTGTTTTTT. As protein: CATSRGTATNEKLFF. Together with reference TRBV15 and TRBJ1-4, the CDR3 gives the full variable domain: DAMVIQNPRYQVTQFGKPVTLSCSQTLNHNVMYWYQQKSSQAPKLLFHYYDKDFNNEADTPDNFQSRRPNTSFCFLDIRSPGLGDTAMYLCATSRGTATNEKLFFGSGTQLSVL.

The chain employs TRBV7-8 and TRBJ2-2, with 7 bases identical to TRBD1. The V gene end was trimmed by 5 bases and the J gene end by 3 bases; junction bases not matched to a gene: 9. Germline assignment: CDR1 SGHVS and CDR2 FQNEAQ. This CDR3 has 16 amino acids. The CDR3 region is CASSKRQGDDTGELFF. The DNA for the CDR3 is TGTGCCAGCAGCAAGCGACAGGGTGATGACACCGGGGAGCTGTTTTTT.

The chain employs TRBV7-6 and TRBJ2-7; D not certain. V was shortened by 5 bases and J by 1 base, with 6 bases between the two germline ends. This CDR3 has 12 residues. Germline CDR1 is SGHVS and CDR2 is FNYEAQ. DNA of the CDR3: TGTGCCAGCAGCCCCCAATCCTACGAGCAGTACTTC. Translated, it gives CASSPQSYEQYF.

Only one count was recorded for this clone. V gene TRBV6-5 combines with J gene TRBJ1-2; D is unresolved. V lost 8 bases and J 4 bases, leaving 8 bases between the germline ends. The CDR3 has 11 residues. CDR1 MNHEY and CDR2 SVGAGI come from the germline V gene. The CDR3 DNA reads as TGTGCCAGCGTTACTAGCTATGGCTACACCTTC. Residues: CASVTSYGYTF.

This clone occurred a few times. The chain is built from TRBV9 and TRBJ2-7, with 9 bases identical to TRBD2. Losses at the gene ends were 1 base for V and 3 bases for J; bases not matched to a gene: 11. Germline CDR1 SGDLS, CDR2 YYNGEE. The CDR3 contains 17 residues. CDR3: CASSVRDGLAGFYEQYF. DNA for the CDR3: TGTGCCAGCAGCGTAAGAGATGGGCTAGCGGGATTCTACGAGCAGTACTTC.

A single count supports this clone. The chain links TRBV14 to TRBJ1-3; possibly TRBD1 for D (6 bases). Trimming took off 0 bases at V and 1 base at J, with 13 bases between the two ends. The CDR3 has 17 amino acids. Germline values: CDR1 SGHDN, CDR2 FVKESK. CDR3 nucleotides: TGTGCCAGCAGCCAAGAAGGGGGAGTTGGGTCTGGAAACACCATATATTTT. This sequence encodes CASSQEGGVGSGNTIYF.

This sequence joins TRBV5-8 and TRBJ2-2; maybe TRBD1 (6 bases). Per the germline V gene, CDR1 is SGHTS and CDR2 is YDEGEE. There are 16 residues in the CDR3. Trimming shortened V by 4 bases and J by 5 bases, and 18 bases separated the two germline ends. The CDR3 DNA reads TGTGCCAGCAGCCTGGGAGCAGGGGCCGAGACCGGGGAGCTGTTTTTT. This gives the protein CASSLGAGAETGELFF. The whole variable domain, remainder taken from reference TRBV5-8 and TRBJ2-2, is EAGVTQSPTHLIKTRGQQATLRCSPISGHTSVYWYQQALGLGLQFLLWYDEGEERNRGNFPPRFSGRQFPNYSSELNVNALELEDSALYLCASSLGAGAETGELFFGEGSRLTVL.

V is TRBV4-1 and J is TRBJ2-1, with TRBD2 matching over 10 bases. V gave up 3 bases and J gave up 2 bases; unmatched junction bases: 4. This CDR3 comprises 16 residues. CDR1 and CDR2 from the germline V gene are MGHRA and YSYEKL. Here the CDR3 DNA reads TGCGCCAGCAGCCAGAGCGGGGGGGTCACCTACAATGAGCAGTTCTTC. This codes for CASSQSGGVTYNEQFF.

The chain couples TRBV7-9 to TRBJ2-2; 12 nucleotides match TRBD2. V lost 5 bases and J lost 0; bases outside the gene matches: 7. CDR3 length: 18 residues. CDR1 SEHNR and CDR2 FQNEAQ come from the germline V gene (reference sequence). This chain's CDR3 is CASSPGGLAGTNTGELFF. CDR3 bases: TGTGCCAGCAGCCCAGGGGGACTAGCGGGTACGAACACCGGGGAGCTGTTTTTT.

This sequence joins TRBV27 and TRBJ2-7; weak D call: TRBD1 (5 bases). Trimming cost V 8 bases and J 2 bases, with 7 bases left between them. Germline CDR1 is MNHEY and CDR2 is SMNVEV (reference sequence). The CDR3 length is 11 residues. The CDR3, as DNA: TGTGCCAGCTTCAGGGCCTACGAGCAGTACTTC. The encoded protein is CASFRAYEQYF.

The chain recombines TRBV11-3 with TRBJ1-1; D is undetermined. Trimming left V 3 bases short and J 1 base short, with 6 bases between. The length of the CDR3 is 13 residues. Germline CDR1 and CDR2: SGHNT and YENEEA. DNA of the CDR3: TGTGCCAGCAGCTTCTCGGGGAACACTGAAGCTTTCTTT. Amino acids: CASSFSGNTEAFF.

This chain connects TRBV10-3 to TRBJ1-3; D is possibly TRBD1 (6 bases). The CDR3 has 14 amino acids. Between the trimmed V and J ends, which lost 10 bases and 0 bases, there was a span of 13 bases. Germline V gene data show CDR1 as ENHRY and CDR2 as SYGVKD. As DNA, the CDR3 is TGTGCCACCTCCAGGGACAACTCTGGAAACACCATATATTTT. This translates into CATSRDNSGNTIYF.

The gene calls are TRBV7-3 and TRBJ2-3, with 10 bases matching TRBD1. Germline values: CDR1 SGHTA, CDR2 FQGTGA. This CDR3 is 16 amino acids long. Unmatched junction bases numbered 4, after V lost 3 bases and J lost 1 base. The CDR3 sequence: CASSFRDRGGTDTQYF. For the CDR3, the DNA is TGTGCCAGCAGCTTCAGGGACAGGGGAGGCACAGATACGCAGTATTTT.

The chain is built from TRBV27 and TRBJ1-2; the match to TRBD1 covers 7 bases. Per germline, CDR1 MNHEY and CDR2 SMNVEV (reference sequence). With 6 bases clipped from V and 6 bases from J, the junction kept 10 bases outside the gene matches. CDR3 size: 14 residues. CDR3 coding DNA: TGTGCCAGCAGCCTCAACAGGGGTTGGAATGGCTACACCTTC. It encodes CASSLNRGWNGYTF.

This CDR3 is CASSLRVASTDTQYF. CDR3 DNA sequence: TGTGCCAGCAGCCTCAGGGTTGCTAGCACAGATACGCAGTATTTT. The V call is TRBV7-6, the J call TRBJ2-3; perhaps TRBD1 as D (5 bases). V lost 5 bases, J lost 0 bases, and 12 bases lay in between. CDR1 is SGHVS, CDR2 FNYEAQ, per germline. The CDR3 has 15 amino acids.

This clone was picked up a small number of times. This rearrangement joins TRBV7-9 to TRBJ2-3; perhaps TRBD2 as D (6 bases). Germline assignment: CDR1 SEHNR and CDR2 FQNEAQ (reference sequence). V shed 0 bases and J shed 1 base, with 8 bases lying between them. The CDR3 length is 15 residues. The CDR3 is CASSLASSGTDTQYF. As DNA, the CDR3 is TGTGCCAGCAGCTTAGCTTCTAGCGGCACAGATACGCAGTATTTT.

The V and J genes are TRBV5-5 and TRBJ1-4; D possibly corresponds to TRBD1 (5 bases). CDR3 length: 15 residues. Trimming stripped 0 bases from V and 7 bases from J, with 13 bases between. Germline-derived CDR1 and CDR2 are SGHKS and YYEKEE (reference sequence). The CDR3 loop reads CASSLESGFGEKLFF. In nucleotides, the CDR3 is TGTGCCAGCAGCTTGGAGTCAGGGTTCGGTGAAAAACTGTTTTTT.

J is TRBJ2-7 and V is TRBV5-1, with 7 bases aligning to TRBD2. After removal of 2 bases from V and 2 bases from J, the junction contained 1 base not matched to a gene. The CDR3 totals 13 residues. CDR1 SGHRS and CDR2 YFSETQ come from the germline V gene. CDR3 bases: TGCGCCAGCAGCTTCCGGGGGGCCTACGAGCAGTACTTC. Protein sequence: CASSFRGAYEQYF.

V and J are TRBV19 and TRBJ1-5; D gene unclear. The CDR3 length is 12 residues. Germline CDR1 and CDR2: LNHDA and SQIVND (reference sequence). The V and J ends lost 3 bases and 5 bases respectively, with 5 bases between them. CDR3 DNA: TGTGCCAGTAGTATGAGGTATCAGCCCCAGCATTTT. Amino acid sequence: CASSMRYQPQHF.

This sequence joins TRBV4-1 and TRBJ2-7; the D gene is possibly TRBD2 (5 bases). V was pared by 5 bases and J by 4 bases, with 15 bases between. The CDR3 length is 14 residues. Germline V gene data show CDR1 as MGHRA and CDR2 as YSYEKL. As DNA, the CDR3 is TGCGCCAGCAGCAAAGGACTGCCTCCATACGAGCAGTACTTC. It specifies CASSKGLPPYEQYF.

J is TRBJ2-5 and V is TRBV7-2; TRBD2 aligns across 8 bases. Germline trimming cut 10 bases from V and 4 bases from J; bases unmatched to any gene: 5. Germline lookup yields CDR1 SGHTA and CDR2 FQGNSA. CDR3 length: 12 amino acids. In DNA, the CDR3 is TGTGCCACTTCGGGACTAGTAGAGACCCAGTACTTC. Amino acids: CATSGLVETQYF.

The sample holds a few counts of this clone. The chain combines TRBV7-9 with TRBJ2-1; possibly TRBD2 for D (6 bases). This CDR3 spans 19 amino acids. The germline V and J ends were trimmed by 4 bases and 2 bases, with 24 bases remaining between them. CDR1 is SEHNR, CDR2 FQNEAQ, per germline (reference sequence). CDR3 residues: CASSSTRRHLASAYNEQFF. As DNA, the CDR3 is TGTGCCAGCAGCTCAACTAGACGTCACCTAGCGTCAGCCTACAATGAGCAGTTCTTC.

V is TRBV28 and J is TRBJ2-1; maybe TRBD2 (5 bases). With 6 bases removed from V and 5 bases from J, the gap between germline ends came to 8 bases. This CDR3 contains 12 residues. CDR1 and CDR2 (germline): MDHEN, SYDVKM. The CDR3 DNA reads as TGTGCCAGCAGCAGCGGCCACAATGAGCAGTTCTTC. Amino acid sequence: CASSSGHNEQFF.

On this clone: Distinct nucleotide sequences in the sample also encode this CDR3. The chain uses TRBV6-6 and TRBJ2-3; 7 bases are shared with TRBD2. V gave up 0 bases and J gave up 5 bases; unmatched junction bases: 5. CDR1 and CDR2 from the germline V gene are MNHNY and SVGAGI (reference sequence). The CDR3 is made up of 15 amino acids. The CDR3 sequence: CASSYSTGGRDTQYF. The CDR3 DNA follows: TGTGCCAGCAGTTACTCTACGGGGGGAAGAGATACGCAGTATTTT.

The chain couples TRBV7-9 to TRBJ2-7; 10 nucleotides align to TRBD1. This CDR3 is 14 amino acids long. V was pared by 5 bases and J by 1 base, with 2 bases of the junction left unmatched. The germline V gene has CDR1 SEHNR and CDR2 FQNEAQ (reference sequence). CDR3 residues: CASSRDRGSYEQYF. The CDR3 region has the DNA TGTGCCAGCAGCCGGGACAGGGGTTCCTACGAGCAGTACTTC.

The chain joins TRBV27 to TRBJ1-2; D unresolved. V lost 5 bases and J 0 bases, leaving 7 bases between the germline ends. The CDR3 totals 13 residues. CDR1 and CDR2 (germline): MNHEY, SMNVEV (reference sequence). CDR3 nucleotides: TGTGCCAGCAGTGACGGGACTAACTATGGCTACACCTTC. Protein: CASSDGTNYGYTF.